This entry lists 17 T cell receptor beta chains sequenced from one sample in a study of early T cells in non-severe SARS-CoV-2 infection. Using its own MiXCR run on the 5' RACE reads, TCRdb lists one record per CDR3 protein. The data contain about 50,000 distinct CDR3 sequences, roughly 10% of them singletons. Specimen: whole blood. The source is an adult who was a healthcare worker with PCR-confirmed SARS-CoV-2 infection or an uninfected control (not recorded which).

V gene TRBV4-3 combines with J gene TRBJ2-3; 8 nucleotides match TRBD1. The trim removed 1 base at V and 6 bases at J, leaving 6 bases unmatched. Germline CDR1 and CDR2: LGHNA and YSLEER. The CDR3 has 15 amino acids. CDR3 in amino acids: CASSQAAGGSDTQYF. Written as DNA, the CDR3 is TGCGCCAGCAGCCAAGCGGCAGGGGGCAGCGATACGCAGTATTTT.

The chain employs TRBV11-2 and TRBJ1-3, with D perhaps matching TRBD1 (5 bases). Germline CDR1 and CDR2: SGHAT and FQNNGV. Trimming removed 5 bases from V and 1 base from J, with 12 bases in between. The CDR3 has 15 residues. This CDR3 reads CASSPGGVSGNTIYF. The CDR3 coding sequence is TGTGCCAGCAGCCCCGGGGGTGTATCTGGAAACACCATATATTTT.

The chain links TRBV3-1 to TRBJ2-2, with D uncertain. The CDR3 covers 11 residues. Germline V gene sequence: CDR1 LGHDT, CDR2 YNNKEL (reference sequence). Trimming removed 3 bases from V and 13 bases from J, with 9 bases in between. The CDR3 DNA reads as TGTGCCAGCAGCCAGGATAATAGGCTGTTTTTT. Amino acid sequence: CASSQDNRLFF.

The chain joins TRBV12-3 or TRBV12-4 to TRBJ2-7; TRBD1 agrees at 7 bases. J lost 1 base, V lost 3 bases, and 12 bases had no gene match. There are 17 residues in the CDR3. The CDR3 here is CASSFPRQGSRSYEQYF. The CDR3 nucleotides read TGTGCCAGCAGTTTCCCAAGACAGGGCTCGAGATCCTACGAGCAGTACTTC.

CDR3 in DNA: TGTGCCAGCAGCCAAGTTCGCACGTACGAGCAGTACTTC. Translated: CASSQVRTYEQYF. This chain uses TRBV3-1 with TRBJ2-7; no definite D call. The V end lost 1 base, the J end lost 4 bases, and 8 bases lay between the germline ends. The CDR3 contains 13 residues. Germline-derived CDR1 and CDR2 are LGHDT and YNNKEL (reference sequence).

This clonotype was detected ten times or more. In DNA form, the CDR3 reads TGTGCCAGCAGGGGAAGGGACTCACCCCTCCACTTT. This codes for CASRGRDSPLHF. The genes are TRBV12-3 or TRBV12-4 and TRBJ1-6; perhaps TRBD1 as D (5 bases). The CDR3 loop spans 12 amino acids. Trimming shortened V by 6 bases and J by 10 bases, and 10 bases separated the two germline ends.

This clonotype was recorded at least ten times. This rearrangement joins TRBV4-3 to TRBJ2-1, with D possibly being TRBD1 or TRBD2 (5 bases each). CDR3 size: 15 residues. The V gene lost 3 bases and the J gene lost 0 bases, with 9 bases spanning the gap. CDR1 is LGHNA, CDR2 YSLEER, per germline. The CDR3 nucleotides are TGCGCCAGCAGCCAGGGGGAAAGCTCCTACAATGAGCAGTTCTTC. Protein: CASSQGESSYNEQFF.

This clonotype was counted between two and nine times. The chain uses TRBV6-1 and TRBJ2-1, with D maybe TRBD1 (6 bases). V was pared by 10 bases and J by 9 bases, with 37 bases between. CDR1 MNHNS and CDR2 SASEGT come from the germline V gene. This CDR3 is built from 19 residues. The CDR3 nucleotides read TGTGCCATTACGTCCCGACGCCTAAGGTTAGGACAGACGGGTACTGAGCAGTTCTTC. This gives the protein CAITSRRLRLGQTGTEQFF.

Points on this clonotype: The junction departs from germline at one end; a sequencing error may be responsible. The chain carries TRBV28 and TRBJ1-1, with D unresolved. The CDR3 is made up of 13 amino acids. The germline V gene has CDR1 MDHEN and CDR2 SYDVKM. The CDR3 protein is CASSFEVNTEASF. The CDR3 bases are TGTGCCAGCAGTTTTGAGGTAAACACTGAAGCTTCCTTT.

This clonotype is labeled medium-sized (0.01 to 0.1%). The rearrangement links TRBV7-8 to TRBJ2-3; tentative D call: TRBD2 (6 bases). CDR3 length: 15 residues. The ends were cut back, 5 bases at V and 10 bases at J, with 22 bases in the middle. In germline, CDR1 is SGHVS, CDR2 FQNEAQ. CDR3 in amino acids: CASSPAGSGLGSQYF. The CDR3 region has the DNA TGTGCCAGCAGCCCCGCCGGGAGCGGACTTGGATCGCAGTATTTT.

This clonotype has a count of ten or more. This rearrangement joins TRBV6-2 or TRBV6-3 to TRBJ2-7, with 7 nucleotides matching TRBD2. With V trimmed by 2 bases and J by 0 bases, 10 bases remained unmatched. The CDR3 is 17 residues long. The germline gives CDR1 MNHEY, CDR2 SVGEGT. The CDR3 DNA is TGTGCCAGCAGTTACCCCTCAGCGGGATGGAGCTCCTACGAGCAGTACTTC. Protein: CASSYPSAGWSSYEQYF.

This clonotype occurred many times. The chain joins TRBV3-1 to TRBJ1-3, with a tentative D call TRBD1 (6 bases). Germline CDR1 reads LGHDT; CDR2 reads YNNKEL (reference sequence). V shed 6 bases and J shed 4 bases, with 13 bases lying between them. The CDR3 has 14 residues. CDR3 nucleotide sequence: TGTGCCAGCAGTTCATCGACAGGCGGAAACACCATATATTTT. Translating gives CASSSSTGGNTIYF.

A few counts support this clonotype. Here the CDR3 reads CASSASGSFEQYF. The CDR3 nucleotides are TGTGCCAGCAGTGCTAGCGGGAGTTTCGAGCAGTACTTC. V usage is TRBV6-6 and J usage is TRBJ2-7; 10 bases match TRBD2. The CDR3 is 13 amino acids. With V trimmed by 5 bases and J by 6 bases, 4 bases remained unmatched. The germline CDR1 and CDR2 sequences are MNHNY and SVGAGI (reference sequence).

This clonotype was detected ten times or more. The chain employs TRBV6-4 and TRBJ1-1; D is ambiguous. CDR3 size: 12 residues. The germline gives CDR1 MRHNA, CDR2 SNTAGT. V gave up 0 bases and J gave up 10 bases, with 9 bases separating them. CDR3 in DNA: TGTGCCAGCAGTGACTCGACGGGGAGAGCTTTCTTT. Translation gives CASSDSTGRAFF.

In its sample, this clonotype was seen many times. V is TRBV6-6 and J is TRBJ2-2, with 9 bases identical to TRBD1. The V segment lost 10 bases and the J segment 1 base; nucleotides outside the gene matches: 4. CDR1 is MNHNY and CDR2 is SVGAGI in the germline V gene (reference sequence). The CDR3 runs 14 residues. The DNA for the CDR3 is TGTGCCACCCCGGGACAGGGGAACACCGGGGAGCTGTTTTTT. This gives the protein CATPGQGNTGELFF.

In this sample, this clonotype turned up a few times. The gene calls are TRBV6-5 and TRBJ1-2, with a tentative D call TRBD1 (5 bases). The germline gives CDR1 MNHEY, CDR2 SVGAGI. Deletions cut 4 bases from V and 6 bases from J, with 18 bases between. This CDR3 is 15 amino acids long. The CDR3 loop is CASSFGKQATHGYTF. DNA of the CDR3: TGTGCCAGCAGTTTTGGCAAACAGGCCACTCATGGCTACACCTTC.

The sample holds a few counts of this clonotype. This chain links TRBV19 with TRBJ2-6; tentative D call: TRBD2 (6 bases). The germline V gene has CDR1 LNHDA and CDR2 SQIVND (reference sequence). The CDR3 is 17 amino acids. Trimming pared 7 bases from V and 0 bases from J, leaving 16 bases between. The DNA of the CDR3 is TGTGCCAGTATAGCATGGGGGGACTCCTCTGGGGCCAACGTCCTGACTTTC. This translates into CASIAWGDSSGANVLTF.